The 30 T cell receptor beta chains in this list originate from one sample, sequenced in a study of blood T cell repertoires in COVID-19. Clones were sequenced by immunoSEQ multiplex PCR, and TCRdb holds only the in-frame ones, with some missing. The table lists 200,000 to 250,000 clones, roughly 87% of them singletons, with 2.5% to 3% in the top ten. Material: PBMCs or T cells enriched from blood (not recorded which). The receptor set was obtained from a woman in her 30s with acute COVID-19.

The rearrangement uses TRBV6-5 and TRBJ1-1; D is ambiguous. V was shortened by 2 bases and J by 5 bases, with 12 bases between the two germline ends. The CDR3 runs 14 residues. Germline CDR1 is MNHEY and CDR2 is SVGAGI. For the CDR3, the DNA is TGTGCCAGCAGTTACGGAGTAGGAGGAACTGAAGCTTTCTTT. It yields the protein CASSYGVGGTEAFF.

J is TRBJ2-7 and V is TRBV6-5, with 9 positions matching TRBD1. The CDR3 loop spans 14 amino acids. From germline, CDR1 is MNHEY and CDR2 SVGAGI. V shed 6 bases and J 5 bases; nucleotides not matched to a gene: 8. The chain's CDR3 is CASRSGTGTHEQYF. The CDR3 DNA follows: TGTGCCAGCAGATCCGGGACAGGGACCCACGAGCAGTACTTC.

The rearrangement uses TRBV19 and TRBJ2-1; TRBD2 agrees at 10 bases. Unmatched junction bases numbered 6, after V lost 6 bases and J lost 4 bases. The germline CDR1 and CDR2 sequences are LNHDA and SQIVND (reference sequence). This CDR3 spans 15 amino acids. The CDR3 spells CASSPSSGGYNEQFF. Here the CDR3 DNA reads TGTGCCAGTAGCCCTTCTAGCGGGGGTTACAATGAGCAGTTCTTC. Looking up the rest from reference TRBV19 and TRBJ2-1 gives the full variable domain: DGGITQSPKYLFRKEGQNVTLSCEQNLNHDAMYWYRQDPGQGLRLIYYSQIVNDFQKGDIAEGYSVSREKKESFPLTVTSAQKNPTAFYLCASSPSSGGYNEQFFGPGTRLTVL.

The chain's CDR3 is CASSQVPQKRRVYQETQYF. The DNA for the CDR3 is TGTGCCAGCAGCCAAGTTCCTCAAAAAAGGCGGGTGTACCAAGAGACCCAGTACTTC. V and J are TRBV14 and TRBJ2-5; the D gene is possibly TRBD2 (5 bases). V was clipped by 1 base and J by 0 bases, with 21 bases between them. This CDR3 has 19 amino acids. Germline CDR1 reads SGHDN; CDR2 reads FVKESK.

The rearrangement links TRBV11-2 to TRBJ1-2, with TRBD1 as a possible D gene (5 bases). This CDR3 is 14 amino acids long. Germline assignment: CDR1 SGHAT and CDR2 FQNNGV. The germline V and J ends were trimmed by 0 bases and 5 bases, with 10 bases remaining between them. CDR3 DNA: TGTGCCAGCAGCTTAGATGGGGGGGGTTATGGCTACACCTTC. It encodes CASSLDGGGYGYTF.

The genes are TRBV4-2 and TRBJ1-2; 7 bases are shared with TRBD1. Looked up from germline, CDR1 is LGHNA and CDR2 is YNFKEQ. CDR3 length: 15 residues. The ends lost 0 bases at V and 3 bases at J; junction bases unmatched: 4. The CDR3 DNA follows: TGTGCCAGCAGCCAAGAAAGTACAGGGGACTATGGCTACACCTTC. This codes for CASSQESTGDYGYTF.

The chain employs TRBV18 and TRBJ1-2, with TRBD1 as a possible D gene (5 bases). The CDR3 is made up of 13 amino acids. The germline CDR1 and CDR2 sequences are KGHSH and LQKENI. Trimming removed 3 bases at V and 8 bases at J, with 13 bases between. The CDR3, as DNA: TGTGCCAGCTCACCCGACAGTACTACAGGCTACACCTTC. This sequence encodes CASSPDSTTGYTF. The full variable domain, completed using reference TRBV18 and TRBJ1-2, is NAGVMQNPRHLVRRRGQEARLRCSPMKGHSHVYWYRQLPEEGLKFMVYLQKENIIDESGMPKERFSAEFPKEGPSILRIQQVVRGDSAAYFCASSPDSTTGYTFGSGTRLTVV.

The V call is TRBV13, the J call TRBJ2-1; 12 bases are a match to TRBD2. J was trimmed by 4 bases and V by 7 bases; bases with no gene match: 2. This CDR3 has 14 residues. Germline V lookup: CDR1 PRHDT, CDR2 FYEKMQ (reference sequence). CDR3: CASTGLAGYNEQFF. CDR3 DNA sequence: TGTGCCAGCACAGGACTAGCGGGGTACAATGAGCAGTTCTTC.

The gene calls are TRBV6-5 and TRBJ2-7; the match to TRBD1 covers 7 bases. V gave up 6 bases and J gave up 2 bases; unmatched junction bases: 7. The V gene's germline CDR1 is MNHEY and CDR2 SVGAGI. The CDR3 is 14 residues long. CDR3 amino acids: CASSHRGITYEQYF. Written as DNA, the CDR3 is TGTGCCAGCAGCCACAGGGGCATTACCTACGAGCAGTACTTC.

The rearrangement uses TRBV7-8 and TRBJ1-4; 9 bases align to TRBD1. The CDR3 contains 17 residues. Per germline, CDR1 SGHVS and CDR2 FQNEAQ. The junction had 9 bases not matched to a gene; V was cut back by 5 bases and J by 2 bases. CDR3 sequence: CASSARDRAITNEKLFF. Here the CDR3 DNA reads TGTGCCAGCAGCGCCCGGGACAGGGCCATCACTAATGAAAAACTGTTTTTT.

This chain connects TRBV5-1 to TRBJ2-7, with D tentatively TRBD1 (5 bases). The V gene lost 4 bases and the J gene lost 5 bases, with 16 bases spanning the gap. Looked up from germline, CDR1 is SGHRS and CDR2 is YFSETQ. The CDR3 consists of 14 residues. The CDR3 sequence: CASSPARAVNEQYF. The CDR3 DNA sequence: TGCGCCAGCAGCCCCGCCAGGGCGGTGAACGAGCAGTACTTC.

The rearrangement links TRBV5-1 to TRBJ2-1; D is unclear. The CDR3 runs to 12 residues. Germline V gene data show CDR1 as SGHRS and CDR2 as YFSETQ. Trimming removed 4 bases from V and 9 bases from J, with 11 bases in between. CDR3 sequence reads: CASSGELLEQFF. The CDR3 DNA sequence: TGCGCCAGCAGCGGAGAATTGCTTGAGCAGTTCTTC.

This chain joins TRBV2 and TRBJ1-1; TRBD1 matches 10 bases. The CDR3 is made up of 14 amino acids. From germline, CDR1 is SNHLY and CDR2 FYNNEI. V lost 7 bases to trimming and J lost 3 bases; unmatched junction nucleotides: 5. Here the CDR3 reads CASNRQGADTEAFF. The DNA for the CDR3 is TGTGCCAGCAACCGACAGGGGGCGGACACTGAAGCTTTCTTT.

The V and J genes are TRBV2 and TRBJ2-2; 11 bases line up with TRBD1. This CDR3 spans 17 amino acids. CDR1 and CDR2 (germline): SNHLY, FYNNEI. The V and J ends lost 5 bases and 5 bases, in that order; junction bases with no gene match: 10. The DNA for the CDR3 is TGTGCCAGCAGTCCACAAATTGGGACAGGGGGGACCGGGGAGCTGTTTTTT. This gives the protein CASSPQIGTGGTGELFF.

The chain links TRBV4-3 to TRBJ2-3; 16 nucleotides line up with TRBD2. J was trimmed by 1 base and V by 3 bases; bases with no gene match: 1. CDR3 length equals 17 residues. Germline V gene data show CDR1 as LGHNA and CDR2 as YSLEER. The CDR3 nucleotides read TGCGCCAGCAGCCACGGGACTAGCGGGGGGGGCACAGATACGCAGTATTTT. It translates to CASSHGTSGGGTDTQYF.

This clone was recorded once. The J gene is TRBJ2-1, the V gene TRBV19, with no clear D. Germline V CDR1 and CDR2: LNHDA, SQIVND (reference sequence). The ends were cut back, 0 bases at V and 8 bases at J, with 8 bases in the middle. CDR3 size: 13 residues. The CDR3: CASSIDWHDEQFF. The CDR3 nucleotides read TGTGCCAGTAGTATAGATTGGCATGATGAGCAGTTCTTC. The entire variable domain, with the rest obtained from reference TRBV19 and TRBJ2-1, is as follows: DGGITQSPKYLFRKEGQNVTLSCEQNLNHDAMYWYRQDPGQGLRLIYYSQIVNDFQKGDIAEGYSVSREKKESFPLTVTSAQKNPTAFYLCASSIDWHDEQFFGPGTRLTVL.

The rearrangement links TRBV6-6 to TRBJ2-2, with TRBD2 as a possible D gene (6 bases). Germline V lookup: CDR1 MNHNY, CDR2 SVGAGI (reference sequence). This CDR3 comprises 16 residues. V lost 6 bases and J 7 bases, leaving 21 bases between the germline ends. The DNA of the CDR3 is TGTGCCAGCAGGCCCGGGGGTCCCCAGAAGGGCGGGGAGCTGTTTTTT. It encodes CASRPGGPQKGGELFF.

The CDR3 reads CASSSRTGVIAETQYF. The CDR3 nucleotides read TGTGCCAGCAGTTCTCGGACAGGGGTGATAGCAGAGACCCAGTACTTC. This chain links TRBV6-5 with TRBJ2-5; 9 nucleotides match TRBD1. Trimming took 4 bases from V and 4 from J; bases not matched to a gene: 10. CDR1 is MNHEY, CDR2 SVGAGI, per germline. The CDR3 has 16 amino acids.

The chain is built from TRBV11-2 and TRBJ1-1; D gene unclear. The CDR3 runs to 15 residues. Trimming stripped 7 bases from V and 1 base from J, with 16 bases between. The germline V gene encodes CDR1 SGHAT and CDR2 FQNNGV. The CDR3, as DNA: TGTGCCAGCACCCCGTGGAGAGGGCCGAACACTGAAGCTTTCTTT. It is translated as CASTPWRGPNTEAFF.

The chain couples TRBV4-1 to TRBJ1-4, with TRBD1 matching 7 bases. V shed 0 bases, J shed 1 base, and the junction held 5 bases outside the gene matches. CDR1 is MGHRA, CDR2 YSYEKL, per germline. CDR3 length: 17 amino acids. CDR3 sequence reads: CASSQDPTGLTNEKLFF. The CDR3 DNA reads as TGCGCCAGCAGCCAAGACCCGACAGGGTTAACTAATGAAAAACTGTTTTTT.

The rearrangement links TRBV15 to TRBJ1-5; the D gene is possibly TRBD1 (6 bases). In germline, CDR1 is LNHNV, CDR2 YYDKDF (reference sequence). The CDR3 is 15 residues long. Deletions cut 6 bases from V and 1 base from J, with 13 bases between. The CDR3 here is CATRSGHSSNQPQHF. The CDR3 DNA follows: TGTGCCACCAGATCGGGACACTCAAGCAATCAGCCCCAGCATTTT.

The rearrangement joins TRBV19 to TRBJ1-5, with TRBD1 matching over 10 bases. This CDR3 has 16 residues. Losses at the gene ends were 9 bases for V and 7 bases for J; bases not matched to a gene: 15. Germline V CDR1 and CDR2: LNHDA, SQIVND (reference sequence). The DNA of the CDR3 is TGTGCCAGCCAGCCCAGGACAGGGGGTGCTTGGCAGCCCCAGCATTTT. Protein sequence: CASQPRTGGAWQPQHF.

The chain joins TRBV7-8 to TRBJ1-6; D remains unclear. CDR3 length equals 13 residues. Trimming pared 7 bases from V and 8 bases from J, leaving 12 bases between. CDR1 SGHVS and CDR2 FQNEAQ come from the germline V gene. CDR3 sequence reads: CASTQAADSPLHF. DNA of the CDR3: TGTGCCAGCACCCAAGCCGCGGATTCACCCCTCCACTTT.

This clone appeared a few times. The CDR3 here is CASSVDRESVPQHF. Here the CDR3 DNA reads TGTGCCAGTAGTGTCGACAGGGAATCAGTGCCCCAGCATTTT. This chain joins TRBV19 and TRBJ1-5; 7 bases agree with TRBD1. Looked up from germline, CDR1 is LNHDA and CDR2 is SQIVND (reference sequence). Losses at the gene ends were 5 bases for V and 9 bases for J; bases not matched to a gene: 10. The CDR3 runs to 14 residues.

The rearrangement joins TRBV6-5 to TRBJ2-7; D gene ambiguous. In germline, CDR1 is MNHEY, CDR2 SVGAGI. V was clipped by 6 bases and J by 5 bases, with 14 bases between them. The length of the CDR3 is 13 residues. CDR3 region: CASSLENVHEQYF. The CDR3, as DNA: TGTGCCAGCAGCCTAGAGAACGTCCACGAGCAGTACTTC.

The chain has TRBV4-1 and TRBJ2-3, with TRBD1 as a possible D gene (5 bases). The CDR3 is made up of 14 amino acids. V lost 1 base to trimming and J lost 7 bases, with 12 bases between them. Germline CDR1 and CDR2: MGHRA and YSYEKL. The CDR3 spells CASSQVGRRHTQYF. The CDR3 DNA reads TGCGCCAGCAGCCAAGTGGGGCGACGACATACGCAGTATTTT.

This clone was counted only a few times. The chain combines TRBV11-2 with TRBJ1-5; D is uncertain. The length of the CDR3 is 18 residues. Trimming stripped 1 base from V and 2 bases from J, with 18 bases between. Germline lookup yields CDR1 SGHAT and CDR2 FQNNGV. The CDR3: CASSLGRWGKGGNQPQHF. The CDR3 nucleotides read TGTGCCAGCAGCTTAGGGAGGTGGGGTAAAGGAGGCAATCAGCCCCAGCATTTT.

The V and J genes are TRBV9 and TRBJ2-5; D perhaps matches TRBD2 (6 bases). Trimming took off 0 bases at V and 5 bases at J, with 8 bases between the two ends. This CDR3 contains 13 residues. Germline assignment: CDR1 SGDLS and CDR2 YYNGEE. CDR3 region: CASSVGGDETQYF. The CDR3 nucleotides are TGTGCCAGCAGCGTAGGGGGGGACGAGACCCAGTACTTC.

The rearrangement joins TRBV10-3 to TRBJ1-1; maybe TRBD1 (5 bases). Trimming removed 4 bases at V and 0 bases at J, with 15 bases between. CDR3 length equals 16 residues. Germline values: CDR1 ENHRY, CDR2 SYGVKD. CDR3: CAISVRGAAMNTEAFF. Written as DNA, the CDR3 is TGTGCCATCAGTGTTAGGGGCGCGGCCATGAACACTGAAGCTTTCTTT.

The chain combines TRBV28 with TRBJ1-4; D perhaps matches TRBD1 (5 bases). Trimming shortened V by 5 bases and J by 0 bases, and 16 bases separated the two germline ends. CDR3 length: 17 residues. Germline V lookup: CDR1 MDHEN, CDR2 SYDVKM. The CDR3, as DNA: TGTGCCAGCAGTCCTGCCGGGACTGAGGCAACTAATGAAAAACTGTTTTTT. Its protein is CASSPAGTEATNEKLFF. Supplemented by reference TRBV28 and TRBJ1-4, the full variable domain reads DVKVTQSSRYLVKRTGEKVFLECVQDMDHENMFWYRQDPGLGLRLIYFSYDVKMKEKGDIPEGYSVSREKKERFSLILESASTNQTSMYLCASSPAGTEATNEKLFFGSGTQLSVL.